Presented here are 24 T cell receptor beta chains from one specimen sequenced in a study of blood T cell repertoires in COVID-19 (dated by TCRdb to between 2020 and 2021). Library preparation employed the immunoSEQ multiplex PCR assay. TCRdb mirrors the immuneACCESS table, restricted to in-frame sequences. Some clones are absent from its copies; in checked studies, under half trace to an unresolved V gene, and the reason for the others is unknown. The sample table records 300,000 to 400,000 clones; approximately 88% of these occur just once. 9.5% to 10% of the sample is taken by the ten largest. Sequenced sample: peripheral blood. The source is a young man with COVID-19, enrolled during active disease.

V is TRBV27 and J is TRBJ2-5; perhaps TRBD1 as D (6 bases). The CDR3 consists of 11 residues. V shed 6 bases and J shed 5 bases, with 7 bases lying between them. In germline, CDR1 is MNHEY, CDR2 SMNVEV (reference sequence). This CDR3 is CASRQGETQYF. CDR3 DNA sequence: TGTGCCAGCAGGCAGGGGGAGACCCAGTACTTC.

The chain has TRBV7-3 and TRBJ1-2, with 11 positions matching TRBD1. Germline assignment: CDR1 SGHTA and CDR2 FQGTGA. Trimming at V came to 4 bases and at J to 8 bases, leaving 6 bases not matched to a gene. This CDR3 is 14 amino acids long. The CDR3 region has the DNA TGTGCCAGCAGCTCCCCGGGACAGGGGGGCGGCTACACCTTC. Translating it yields CASSSPGQGGGYTF.

This clone was picked up one time. The chain employs TRBV12-5 and TRBJ2-7; TRBD2 might be the D (5 bases). There are 15 residues in the CDR3. The V gene's germline CDR1 is LGHNT and CDR2 FRNRAP. Trimming left V 4 bases short and J 3 bases short, with 16 bases between. In DNA, the CDR3 is TGTGCTAGTGGTTCAACATCTAGCCGACTCTACGAGCAGTACTTC. Amino acid sequence: CASGSTSSRLYEQYF.

In nucleotides, the CDR3 is TGTGCCAGCAGCTTAGGACAGTTCAATCAGCCCCAGCATTTT. Encoded protein: CASSLGQFNQPQHF. This chain uses TRBV7-8 with TRBJ1-5; the D gene is possibly TRBD1 (5 bases). CDR1 is SGHVS and CDR2 is FQNEAQ in the germline V gene. The CDR3 spans 14 residues. V lost 1 base and J lost 3, with 7 bases in between. The full variable domain, its missing parts supplied by reference TRBV7-8 and TRBJ1-5, is GAGVSQSPRYKVAKRGQDVALRCDPISGHVSLFWYQQALGQGPEFLTYFQNEAQLDKSGLPSDRFFAERPEGSVSTLKIQRTQQEDSAVYLCASSLGQFNQPQHFGDGTRLSIL.

V and J are TRBV19 and TRBJ1-5; 8 bases match TRBD1. J gave up 6 bases and V 5 bases, and 9 bases lay outside the gene matches. There are 15 residues in the CDR3. Germline CDR1 is LNHDA and CDR2 is SQIVND (reference sequence). CDR3 sequence reads: CASSGSTGVGQPQHF. The CDR3 DNA follows: TGTGCCAGTAGTGGATCGACAGGGGTTGGTCAGCCCCAGCATTTT.

The V gene is TRBV13, the J gene TRBJ2-2; possible D gene TRBD2, 6 bases. V was cut by 0 bases and J by 7 bases, with 18 bases left in between. The CDR3 is 17 residues long. Looked up from germline, CDR1 is PRHDT and CDR2 is FYEKMQ (reference sequence). CDR3 DNA sequence: TGTGCCAGCAGCTTAGGCCTTGATCCTAGCGTGGTCGGGGAGCTGTTTTTT. Translation gives CASSLGLDPSVVGELFF. Together with reference TRBV13 and TRBJ2-2, the CDR3 gives the full variable domain: AAGVIQSPRHLIKEKRETATLKCYPIPRHDTVYWYQQGPGQDPQFLISFYEKMQSDKGSIPDRFSAQQFSDYHSELNMSSLELGDSALYFCASSLGLDPSVVGELFFGEGSRLTVL.

V gene TRBV28 combines with J gene TRBJ1-5; D not resolved. From germline, CDR1 is MDHEN and CDR2 SYDVKM. The V end was cut by 9 bases, the J end by 7 bases, with 13 bases between. The CDR3 extends over 12 amino acids. The CDR3 protein is CASYTSGQPQHF. The CDR3 DNA reads as TGTGCCAGTTATACCTCGGGACAGCCCCAGCATTTT.

The V and J genes are TRBV7-2 and TRBJ1-2, with 8 nucleotides matching TRBD1. V dropped 5 bases and J dropped 2; count of bases not matched to a gene: 7. Germline loops: CDR1 SGHTA, CDR2 FQGNSA. The CDR3 runs 15 residues. This chain's CDR3 is CASSHRTGPNYGYTF. Here the CDR3 DNA reads TGTGCCAGCAGCCACAGGACAGGGCCGAACTATGGCTACACCTTC.

The V gene is TRBV10-1, the J gene TRBJ2-1, with 16 bases lining up with TRBD2. The V segment lost 5 bases and the J segment 8 bases; nucleotides outside the gene matches: 6. The CDR3 is 16 amino acids. Germline CDR1 and CDR2: WNHNN and SYGVQD (reference sequence). The CDR3 sequence is CASSSWGTSGRDEQFF. The CDR3 region has the DNA TGCGCCAGCAGTTCATGGGGGACTAGCGGGAGGGATGAGCAGTTCTTC.

This chain's CDR3 is CASTETHPSGANVLTF. CDR3 sequence (DNA): TGTGCCAGCACAGAGACACATCCCTCTGGGGCCAACGTCCTGACTTTC. The V and J genes are TRBV27 and TRBJ2-6, with D unresolved. The length of the CDR3 is 16 residues. The V end was cut by 7 bases, the J end by 0 bases, with 13 bases between. Germline V lookup: CDR1 MNHEY, CDR2 SMNVEV (reference sequence).

This chain connects TRBV9 to TRBJ2-3; tentative D call: TRBD2 (6 bases). Germline V gene data show CDR1 as SGDLS and CDR2 as YYNGEE. V dropped 3 bases and J dropped 4 bases, with 15 bases sitting between them. The CDR3 extends over 15 amino acids. The CDR3 DNA is TGTGCCAGCAGCGATTTTGTAGCGGCCCCAGATACGCAGTATTTT. Residues: CASSDFVAAPDTQYF.

The genes are TRBV21-1 and TRBJ2-5; TRBD1 was called by the table and not checked on the DNA. TRBV21-1 is described as a pseudogene. This CDR3 comprises 15 residues. The DNA of the CDR3 is TGTGCCAGCGCCCCTTGGGACAGCGCGCAAGAGACCCAGTACTTC. Translating gives CASAPWDSAQETQYF.

The chain links TRBV4-3 to TRBJ2-4; 11 bases align to TRBD1. V was pared by 4 bases and J by 2 bases, with 4 bases of the junction left unmatched. The CDR3 length is 16 residues. Looked up from germline, CDR1 is LGHNA and CDR2 is YSLEER. The CDR3 spells CASSPGTGGSKNIQYF. Here the CDR3 DNA reads TGCGCCAGCAGCCCTGGGACAGGGGGTTCCAAAAACATTCAGTACTTC.

The chain couples TRBV27 to TRBJ2-7; TRBD2 is a possible D gene (5 bases). Trimming left V 2 bases short and J 4 bases short, with 18 bases between. Germline values: CDR1 MNHEY, CDR2 SMNVEV (reference sequence). The CDR3 loop spans 16 amino acids. Here the CDR3 DNA reads TGTGCCAGCAGTTTAAGGGTCCTTTCCTCGGGGTACGAGCAGTACTTC. It is translated as CASSLRVLSSGYEQYF.

The chain joins TRBV6-2 or TRBV6-3 to TRBJ1-2, with 7 bases aligning to TRBD1. This CDR3 has 13 residues. Losses at the gene ends were 5 bases for V and 3 bases for J; bases not matched to a gene: 3. The V gene's germline CDR1 is MNHEY and CDR2 SVGEGT. CDR3 in DNA: TGTGCCAGCAGTCAGGGGGGCGACTATGGCTACACCTTC. This gives the protein CASSQGGDYGYTF.

The CDR3: CAWSVGAGVNQPQHF. The CDR3 DNA follows: TGTGCCTGGAGTGTAGGGGCAGGGGTCAATCAGCCCCAGCATTTT. The chain recombines TRBV30 with TRBJ1-5; maybe TRBD1 (6 bases). Per germline, CDR1 GTSNPN and CDR2 SVGIG (reference sequence). Trimming pared 0 bases from V and 3 bases from J, leaving 12 bases between. The CDR3 runs to 15 residues.

In DNA, the CDR3 is TGTGCCAGCAGTTTAGTACCCGGGTCCTACGAGCAGTACTTC. It encodes CASSLVPGSYEQYF. J is TRBJ2-7 and V is TRBV27; D is unclear. Germline CDR1 MNHEY, CDR2 SMNVEV (reference sequence). The germline V and J ends were trimmed by 2 bases and 1 base, with 9 bases remaining between them. The CDR3 covers 14 residues.

This clone was seen once. The V gene is TRBV5-1, the J gene TRBJ1-1, with unresolved D. This CDR3 has 15 residues. V was cut by 1 base and J by 0 bases, with 10 bases left in between. Per the germline V gene, CDR1 is SGHRS and CDR2 is YFSETQ. The CDR3 loop reads CASSLLAELNTEAFF. The CDR3 DNA reads as TGCGCCAGCAGCTTGTTAGCCGAGCTGAACACTGAAGCTTTCTTT.

The gene calls are TRBV7-9 and TRBJ2-2; 7 nucleotides match TRBD1. The V gene end was trimmed by 6 bases and the J gene end by 2 bases; junction bases not matched to a gene: 15. The CDR3 spans 18 residues. Per the germline V gene, CDR1 is SEHNR and CDR2 is FQNEAQ (reference sequence). The CDR3 DNA reads as TGTGCCAGCAGTCGACAGGGACCGGCGACCTACAACACCGGGGAGCTGTTTTTT. It yields the protein CASSRQGPATYNTGELFF.

The J gene is TRBJ2-2, the V gene TRBV6-5; weak D call: TRBD2 (6 bases). The V gene lost 6 bases and the J gene lost 8 bases, with 13 bases spanning the gap. CDR1 MNHEY and CDR2 SVGAGI come from the germline V gene. This CDR3 region has 13 residues. The CDR3 DNA reads as TGTGCCAGCAGCGCGGGACGCATAGGGGAGCTGTTTTTT. It translates to CASSAGRIGELFF.

J is TRBJ2-7 and V is TRBV4-3; D is possibly TRBD2 (5 bases). V lost 0 bases and J lost 5, with 11 bases in between. The CDR3 runs to 14 residues. Looked up from germline, CDR1 is LGHNA and CDR2 is YSLEER. The CDR3 DNA reads as TGCGCCAGCAGCCAAGAAGGAGGCCGCCACGAGCAGTACTTC. Its protein is CASSQEGGRHEQYF.

This rearrangement joins TRBV29-1 to TRBJ2-3; D is perhaps TRBD2 (5 bases). Looked up from germline, CDR1 is SQVTM and CDR2 is ANQGSEA. The CDR3 has 13 residues. V lost 4 bases to trimming and J lost 2 bases, with 10 bases between them. The CDR3 region has the DNA TGCAGCGTTGGAGCTAGCCCCACAGATACGCAGTATTTT. It yields the protein CSVGASPTDTQYF.

The CDR3 DNA reads TGTGCCAGCAGAGGAGGGGGCGGAAACACTGAAGCTTTCTTT. The encoded protein is CASRGGGGNTEAFF. The rearrangement links TRBV7-2 to TRBJ1-1, with 7 bases fitting TRBD1. V lost 6 bases to trimming and J lost 2 bases; unmatched junction nucleotides: 6. The CDR3 is 14 amino acids. Per germline, CDR1 SGHTA and CDR2 FQGNSA.

The chain is built from TRBV5-1 and TRBJ1-1; D gene unclear. V gave up 4 bases and J gave up 4 bases, with 11 bases separating them. Germline-derived CDR1 and CDR2 are SGHRS and YFSETQ. The CDR3 extends over 13 amino acids. The CDR3 DNA reads as TGCGCCAGCAGCCCCGGCCAGGTCACTGAAGCTTTCTTT. Protein sequence: CASSPGQVTEAFF. Using reference TRBV5-1 and TRBJ1-1 for the parts outside the CDR3, the full variable domain is KAGVTQTPRYLIKTRGQQVTLSCSPISGHRSVSWYQQTPGQGLQFLFEYFSETQRNKGNFPGRFSGRQFSNSRSEMNVSTLELGDSALYLCASSPGQVTEAFFGQGTRLTVV.